The 21 T cell receptor beta chains below come from one sample, sequenced in a study of OX40 agonist ivuxolimab in advanced cancers. Profiling relied on immunoSEQ multiplex PCR, and the TCRdb table lists in-frame clones only, not all of them. The sample records 50,000 to 70,000 clones, just under 85% being singletons. The sequencing used CD4+ or CD8+ T cells sorted from blood, collected in a trial of the OX40 agonist ivuxolimab. Source of these receptors: an adult with an advanced solid tumor such as melanoma, head and neck, liver or kidney cancer.

The chain carries TRBV7-9 and TRBJ2-3; D gene unclear. Germline values: CDR1 SEHNR, CDR2 FQNEAQ (reference sequence). Trimming removed 5 bases from V and 3 bases from J, with 15 bases in between. The CDR3 is made up of 15 amino acids. The CDR3: CASSPQERRTDTQYF. The CDR3 DNA reads TGTGCCAGCAGCCCCCAGGAGAGGCGTACAGATACGCAGTATTTT. The variable domain in full, completed from reference TRBV7-9 and TRBJ2-3, reads DTGVSQNPRHKITKRGQNVTFRCDPISEHNRLYWYRQTLGQGPEFLTYFQNEAQLEKSRLLSDRFSAERPKGSFSTLEIQRTEQGDSAMYLCASSPQERRTDTQYFGPGTRLTVL.

The chain has TRBV18 and TRBJ2-7, with 10 bases lining up with TRBD1. The CDR3 spans 16 residues. J lost 7 bases, V lost 0 bases, and 9 bases had no gene match. Germline V gene sequence: CDR1 KGHSH, CDR2 LQKENI. The CDR3 sequence is CASSPPIGTGAGEQYF. CDR3 coding DNA: TGTGCCAGCTCACCACCGATCGGGACAGGGGCGGGTGAGCAGTACTTC.

The rearrangement links TRBV7-9 to TRBJ2-7; D could derive from TRBD1 or TRBD2 (5 bases each). In germline, CDR1 is SEHNR, CDR2 FQNEAQ (reference sequence). V was shortened by 5 bases and J by 0 bases, with 11 bases between the two germline ends. CDR3 length: 14 amino acids. CDR3 amino acids: CASSRWDGSYEQYF. The CDR3 nucleotides read TGTGCCAGCAGCCGTTGGGACGGCTCCTACGAGCAGTACTTC.

This sequence joins TRBV18 and TRBJ2-7; possibly TRBD2 for D (6 bases). From germline, CDR1 is KGHSH and CDR2 LQKENI. The CDR3 loop spans 16 amino acids. Trimming cost V 2 bases and J 2 bases, with 16 bases left between them. In nucleotides, the CDR3 is TGTGCCAGCTCACCAAGGACGGGATGGGGGGCCTACGAGCAGTACTTC. Its protein product is CASSPRTGWGAYEQYF.

The rearrangement joins TRBV4-2 to TRBJ1-1; 7 bases map to TRBD1. V lost 0 bases, J lost 7 bases, and 8 bases stayed unmatched. CDR1 and CDR2 from the germline V gene are LGHNA and YNFKEQ. CDR3 length: 15 amino acids. CDR3 DNA: TGTGCCAGCAGCCAAGAACGGGACAGAGTTTTTGAAGCTTTCTTT. As protein: CASSQERDRVFEAFF.

The chain employs TRBV2 and TRBJ2-5, with D possibly TRBD2 on 6 matching bases. The CDR3 is made up of 12 amino acids. Trimming left V 10 bases short and J 4 bases short, with 13 bases between. Germline CDR1 is SNHLY and CDR2 is FYNNEI. CDR3 in DNA: TGTGCCATAGAGGAGGGTCGAGAGACCCAGTACTTC. This encodes CAIEEGRETQYF.

The chain couples TRBV27 to TRBJ1-5; D is unresolved. From germline, CDR1 is MNHEY and CDR2 SMNVEV (reference sequence). The CDR3 totals 12 residues. V gave up 5 bases and J gave up 10 bases, with 12 bases separating them. CDR3 in amino acids: CASSPSGRPQHF. CDR3 bases: TGTGCCAGCAGTCCCTCCGGGAGACCCCAGCATTTT.

This chain uses TRBV5-6 with TRBJ1-2; D not resolved. Germline CDR1 reads SGHDT; CDR2 reads YYEEEE. This CDR3 is built from 13 residues. V lost 1 base and J lost 5, with 9 bases in between. This CDR3 reads CASSLSGVYGYTF. Written as DNA, the CDR3 is TGTGCCAGCAGCTTGTCCGGGGTTTATGGCTACACCTTC.

The chain links TRBV5-5 to TRBJ1-4; no clear D. From germline, CDR1 is SGHKS and CDR2 YYEKEE (reference sequence). Trimming took 1 base from V and 3 from J, leaving 10 bases between them. The CDR3 has 15 amino acids. CDR3 DNA sequence: TGTGCCAGCAGCTTGTATCGAGGGTCTAATGAAAAACTGTTTTTT. Protein product: CASSLYRGSNEKLFF.

The rearrangement joins TRBV5-1 to TRBJ1-3, with D maybe TRBD1 (6 bases). Germline V CDR1 and CDR2: SGHRS, YFSETQ. This CDR3 spans 14 amino acids. V was trimmed by 2 bases and J by 3 bases, leaving 9 bases between them. This chain's CDR3 is CASSFNRDGNTIYF. CDR3 bases: TGCGCCAGCAGCTTCAACAGGGATGGAAACACCATATATTTT.

The chain has TRBV4-3 and TRBJ1-1; D unclear. CDR1 LGHNA and CDR2 YSLEER come from the germline V gene. Trimming removed 3 bases at V and 6 bases at J, with 17 bases between. The CDR3 is 15 residues long. The CDR3 coding sequence is TGCGCCAGCAGCCATGCACACCCTCAAAGGGCTGAAGCTTTCTTT. Protein sequence: CASSHAHPQRAEAFF.

This clone has a handful of counts. The CDR3 nucleotides read TGTGCCAGCAGTTTAGCCCCCCCCGGGGAGCTGTTTTTT. Amino acids: CASSLAPPGELFF. The V and J genes are TRBV28 and TRBJ2-2; D is ambiguous. The CDR3 is 13 residues long. The V gene lost 2 bases and the J gene lost 6 bases, with 7 bases spanning the gap. Germline CDR1 and CDR2: MDHEN and SYDVKM.

The chain carries TRBV10-3 and TRBJ1-4, with D uncertain. The CDR3 spans 13 residues. V lost 8 bases and J 0 bases, leaving 7 bases between the germline ends. CDR1 is ENHRY, CDR2 SYGVKD, per germline. This CDR3 reads CAISTATNEKLFF. In DNA form, the CDR3 reads TGTGCCATCTCTACAGCAACTAATGAAAAACTGTTTTTT.

The chain employs TRBV10-1 and TRBJ2-7, with TRBD2 as a possible D gene (6 bases). CDR1 is WNHNN, CDR2 SYGVQD, per germline (reference sequence). This CDR3 region has 13 residues. V gave up 4 bases and J gave up 4 bases, with 11 bases separating them. CDR3 loop: CASSVSGTYEQYF. The CDR3 bases are TGCGCCAGCAGTGTTAGCGGAACTTACGAGCAGTACTTC.

This chain joins TRBV6-1 and TRBJ2-7, with a possible D match to TRBD1 (6 bases). The V gene's germline CDR1 is MNHNS and CDR2 SASEGT. V dropped 5 bases and J dropped 4 bases, with 12 bases sitting between them. The CDR3 sequence is 13 residues long. CDR3 in amino acids: CASSPDRPYEQYF. DNA of the CDR3: TGTGCCAGCAGTCCCGACAGGCCATACGAGCAGTACTTC.

This sequence joins TRBV5-4 and TRBJ2-2, with a tentative D call TRBD1 (5 bases). The CDR3 spans 15 residues. The V gene's germline CDR1 is SGHNT and CDR2 YYREEE (reference sequence). Trimming removed 4 bases from V and 1 base from J, with 11 bases in between. This CDR3 is CASSKDILNTGELFF. In DNA form, the CDR3 reads TGTGCCAGCAGCAAGGACATATTGAACACCGGGGAGCTGTTTTTT.

The chain recombines TRBV30 with TRBJ1-5, with 7 bases identical to TRBD1. Looked up from germline, CDR1 is GTSNPN and CDR2 is SVGIG (reference sequence). Trimming took 5 bases from V and 1 from J; bases not matched to a gene: 2. The CDR3 extends over 13 amino acids. The CDR3 is CAWGQESNQPQHF. The CDR3 DNA sequence: TGTGCCTGGGGACAGGAGAGCAATCAGCCCCAGCATTTT.

The chain links TRBV14 to TRBJ2-2; no reliable D call. The CDR3 loop spans 13 amino acids. Germline V gives CDR1 SGHDN, CDR2 FVKESK. Trimming shortened V by 4 bases and J by 3 bases, and 6 bases separated the two germline ends. The CDR3, as DNA: TGTGCCAGCAGCCGAACCCACACCGGGGAGCTGTTTTTT. Translating gives CASSRTHTGELFF.

This chain links TRBV11-3 with TRBJ1-4; D ambiguous. The germline gives CDR1 SGHNT, CDR2 YENEEA. The CDR3 runs to 13 residues. V lost 1 base, J lost 6 bases, and 6 bases lay in between. DNA of the CDR3: TGTGCCAGCAGCTTAGGCTTTTATGAAAAACTGTTTTTT. Its translation: CASSLGFYEKLFF.

This clone was recorded only once. V is TRBV5-4 and J is TRBJ1-6; 8 bases match TRBD1. With 1 base clipped from V and 10 bases from J, the junction kept 10 bases outside the gene matches. CDR1 is SGHNT, CDR2 YYREEE, per germline (reference sequence). The CDR3 has 16 residues. The CDR3 DNA reads TGTGCCAGCAGCTTGAGTTTACAGGGGGTCAGGTCACCCCTCCACTTT. Translation: CASSLSLQGVRSPLHF. Complete variable domain (other parts from reference TRBV5-4 and TRBJ1-6): ETGVTQSPTHLIKTRGQQVTLRCSSQSGHNTVSWYQQALGQGPQFIFQYYREEENGRGNFPPRFSGLQFPNYSSELNVNALELDDSALYLCASSLSLQGVRSPLHFGNGTRLTVT.

The chain is built from TRBV7-3 and TRBJ2-1; D is perhaps TRBD2 (6 bases). The germline V gene encodes CDR1 SGHTA and CDR2 FQGTGA. The CDR3 spans 15 residues. Between the trimmed V and J ends, which lost 3 bases and 0 bases, there was a span of 9 bases. The CDR3 region is CASSFSGSSYNEQFF. The CDR3 coding sequence is TGTGCCAGCAGCTTTAGCGGAAGCTCCTACAATGAGCAGTTCTTC.